A single T cell receptor beta chain is shown here with its context. One junction end disagrees with the germline gene, perhaps due to a read error. The data stem from a study of T cells after yellow fever vaccination. The germline V gene has CDR1 SQVTM and CDR2 ANQGSEA. The CDR3 spans 13 residues. TCR cDNA was made by 5'RACE template switching, adding a universal primer site and UMIs. TCRdb re-called the 5' RACE reads with MiXCR, one entry per CDR3 protein. The sample contains nearly 550,000 distinct CDR3 sequences, about 19% of which appear only once. Sample: PBMCs, taken 15 days after the yellow fever booster vaccination. The genes are TRBV29-1 and TRBJ2-6; a possible D gene is TRBD1 (5 bases). This clonotype was obtained from a man aged 25-40 years who received the YFV17D yellow fever vaccine. The CDR3 protein is CSVASSGANALTF. In DNA, the CDR3 is TGCAGCGTCGCGAGCTCTGGGGCCAACGCCCTGACTTTC.